These 6 T cell receptor beta chains came from one sample sequenced in a study of blood T cell repertoires in COVID-19. Sequenced by immunoSEQ multiplex PCR; TCRdb stores in-frame clones only, minus some. Here the sample spans approximately 300,000 clones, approximately 90% being singletons. The sequenced sample consisted of peripheral blood. Receptors were obtained from a man aged 18 to 35 with active or convalescent COVID-19.

The chain has TRBV6-1 and TRBJ1-4; a weak D match, TRBD1 (5 bases). This CDR3 spans 16 amino acids. Germline CDR1 is MNHNS and CDR2 is SASEGT. V was shortened by 0 bases and J by 0 bases, with 8 bases between the two germline ends. CDR3 in DNA: TGTGCCAGCAGTGAAGCCAGGGAGGCAACTAATGAAAAACTGTTTTTT. Translated, it gives CASSEAREATNEKLFF.

This clone was picked up one time. The rearrangement links TRBV13 to TRBJ2-2, with a weak D call TRBD2 (5 bases). The CDR3 covers 12 residues. The V and J ends lost 6 bases and 7 bases respectively, with 9 bases between them. The germline CDR1 and CDR2 sequences are PRHDT and FYEKMQ (reference sequence). The CDR3, as DNA: TGTGCCAGCAGGCAAGCGGACGGGGAGCTGTTTTTT. Its translation: CASRQADGELFF.

The chain couples TRBV7-3 to TRBJ2-7; possible D gene TRBD2, 6 bases. V lost 5 bases, J lost 5 bases, and 16 bases lay in between. Germline CDR1 SGHTA, CDR2 FQGTGA. The CDR3 length is 14 residues. CDR3 DNA sequence: TGTGCCAGCAGCCCCTTTGCCGGGAGTGACGAGCAGTACTTC. It specifies CASSPFAGSDEQYF.

V and J are TRBV6-5 and TRBJ1-2; TRBD1 is a possible D gene (6 bases). Trimming took 4 bases from V and 6 from J, leaving 18 bases between them. Germline V gene sequence: CDR1 MNHEY, CDR2 SVGAGI. CDR3 length equals 15 residues. The CDR3 sequence is CASSFSGGPMDGYTF. Here the CDR3 DNA reads TGTGCCAGCAGTTTCTCCGGGGGGCCGATGGATGGCTACACCTTC.

V is TRBV2 and J is TRBJ1-1; D remains unclear. Trimming took off 4 bases at V and 3 bases at J, with 12 bases between the two ends. The CDR3 has 14 amino acids. Per germline, CDR1 SNHLY and CDR2 FYNNEI. CDR3 region: CASSVGGQYTEAFF. The CDR3 nucleotides are TGTGCCAGCAGTGTTGGAGGTCAGTACACTGAAGCTTTCTTT. The whole variable domain, remainder taken from reference TRBV2 and TRBJ1-1, is EPEVTQTPSHQVTQMGQEVILRCVPISNHLYFYWYRQILGQKVEFLVSFYNNEISEKSEIFDDQFSVERPDGSNFTLKIRSTKLEDSAMYFCASSVGGQYTEAFFGQGTRLTVV.

The CDR3 is CASSVGGAEGETQYF. Written as DNA, the CDR3 is TGTGCCAGCAGCGTAGGTGGAGCCGAGGGAGAGACCCAGTACTTC. V usage is TRBV9 and J usage is TRBJ2-5, with a possible D match to TRBD2 (5 bases). Per germline, CDR1 SGDLS and CDR2 YYNGEE. V was pared by 0 bases and J by 4 bases, with 13 bases between. This CDR3 is built from 15 residues.